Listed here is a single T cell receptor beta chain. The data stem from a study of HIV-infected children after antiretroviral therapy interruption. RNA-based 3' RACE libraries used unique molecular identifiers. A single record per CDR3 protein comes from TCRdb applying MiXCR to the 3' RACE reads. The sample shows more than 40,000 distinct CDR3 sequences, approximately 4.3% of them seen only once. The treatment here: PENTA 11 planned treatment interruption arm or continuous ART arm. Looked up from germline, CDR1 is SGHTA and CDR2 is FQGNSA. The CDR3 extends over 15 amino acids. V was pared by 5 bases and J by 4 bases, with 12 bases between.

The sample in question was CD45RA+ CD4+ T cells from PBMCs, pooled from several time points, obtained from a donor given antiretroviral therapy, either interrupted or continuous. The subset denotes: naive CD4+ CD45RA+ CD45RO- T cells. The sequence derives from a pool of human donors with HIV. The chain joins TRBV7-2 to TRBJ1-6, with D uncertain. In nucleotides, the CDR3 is TGTGCCAGCAGCCCTGGGTTGGGGTATAATTCACCCCTCCACTTT. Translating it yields CASSPGLGYNSPLHF.